The clone carrying this T cell receptor beta chain showed up many times. This specimen comes from a study of T cells after yellow fever vaccination. At the level of the study: Each low-cell-number fraction was prepared by means of SMART-Seq v4 Ultra Low Input.

The study's findings and limits: In sorted memory subsets at day 0, almost all vaccine-responding clonotypes were below detection. Contaminants from the bulk population, in the form of abundant clonotypes, could be found in FACS-sorted repertoires.

The study made its TCR cDNA through 5'RACE template switching. That step introduced a universal primer site along with UMIs. MiXCR was run by TCRdb on the 5' RACE reads, yielding one entry per CDR3 protein. The repertoire consists of 12,000 or so distinct CDR3 sequences, with roughly 6.1% occurring once and the leading ten covering 0.93%. CDR1 is SGHDN, CDR2 FVKESK, per germline. The trim removed 0 bases at V and 6 bases at J, leaving 7 bases unmatched. CDR3 size: 16 residues. Specimen: PBMCs, either bulk or a sorted T-cell subset (CD4+, CD8+, memory, or dextramer-sorted; not recorded which), collected on the day of the yellow fever booster vaccination. This TCR came from a man aged 25-45 years who received the YFV17D yellow fever vaccine. The chain recombines TRBV14 with TRBJ2-5; 10 bases are a match to TRBD2. This CDR3 is CASSQEGSGRSKTQYF. CDR3 DNA: TGTGCCAGCAGCCAAGAAGGTAGCGGGAGGTCGAAGACCCAGTACTTC.